The 31 T cell receptor beta chains in this list originate from one sample, sequenced in a study of identical twins. TCRdb reanalysed the 5' RACE reads using MiXCR and keeps one entry per CDR3 protein. This table holds hundreds of thousands of distinct CDR3 sequences, approximately 13% found once. These data were likewise used in another study, on yellow fever vaccine responses in identical twins.

The sample taken for sequencing was PBMCs. The receptors stem from a woman younger than 35 in good health.

The table lists this clonotype with a few counts. V is TRBV24-1 and J is TRBJ2-3, with D unresolved. Germline lookup yields CDR1 KGHDR and CDR2 SFDVKD. This CDR3 has 16 residues. Trimming took 5 bases from V and 1 from J, leaving 15 bases between them. CDR3 bases: TGTGCCACCAGTGGCGTCTACACCCCCGGCACAGATACGCAGTATTTT. Amino acids: CATSGVYTPGTDTQYF.

The chain links TRBV4-2 to TRBJ2-1; D ambiguous. Germline CDR1 reads LGHNA; CDR2 reads YNFKEQ. The CDR3 sequence is 13 residues long. V was pared by 0 bases and J by 7 bases, with 7 bases between. In DNA form, the CDR3 reads TGTGCCAGCAGCCAAGATGTACGTAATGAGCAGTTCTTC. Protein sequence: CASSQDVRNEQFF.

The J gene is TRBJ1-2, the V gene TRBV10-3; D is unresolved. The germline V gene has CDR1 ENHRY and CDR2 SYGVKD. This CDR3 comprises 15 residues. V lost 0 bases and J lost 0, with 8 bases in between. For the CDR3, the DNA is TGTGCCATCAGTGAGTCAGCCGGATCTAACTATGGCTACACCTTC. It codes for CAISESAGSNYGYTF.

The V and J genes are TRBV6-1 and TRBJ2-3; possible D gene TRBD2, 5 bases. The germline V and J ends were trimmed by 2 bases and 9 bases, with 12 bases remaining between them. This CDR3 region has 13 residues. Germline lookup yields CDR1 MNHNS and CDR2 SASEGT. CDR3 nucleotide sequence: TGTGCCAGCAGTGAACTGGAGGAGGCCACGCAGTATTTT. Its translation is CASSELEEATQYF.

This clonotype turned up a few times. V gene TRBV2 combines with J gene TRBJ2-1; no definite D call. V was shortened by 11 bases and J by 6 bases, with 20 bases between the two germline ends. CDR3 size: 14 residues. CDR1 and CDR2 from the germline V gene are SNHLY and FYNNEI. The CDR3 DNA reads as TGTGCCGCGATGAAGGGTAGTTTGCGCAATGAGCAGTTCTTC. It codes for CAAMKGSLRNEQFF.

There are a few counts of this clonotype. V is TRBV7-6 and J is TRBJ2-2; D possibly corresponds to TRBD1 (6 bases). V gave up 4 bases and J gave up 7 bases, with 19 bases separating them. Germline V CDR1 and CDR2: SGHVS, FNYEAQ. The length of the CDR3 is 16 residues. In DNA, the CDR3 is TGTGCCAGCAGCTCACAGGGATTAGGAAAGGTCGGGGAGCTGTTTTTT. Its protein is CASSSQGLGKVGELFF.

This chain connects TRBV6-2 or TRBV6-3 to TRBJ2-5, with D perhaps TRBD1 (6 bases). CDR3 size: 17 residues. Per the germline V gene, CDR1 is MNHEY and CDR2 is SVGEGT. V gave up 0 bases and J gave up 4 bases, with 18 bases separating them. The chain's CDR3 is CASSYSIGQGRGETQYF. The CDR3 DNA is TGTGCCAGCAGTTACTCGATCGGTCAGGGGCGAGGAGAGACCCAGTACTTC.

The V gene is TRBV5-1, the J gene TRBJ2-2; 11 bases align to TRBD1. V dropped 6 bases and J dropped 6; count of bases not matched to a gene: 4. The V gene's germline CDR1 is SGHRS and CDR2 YFSETQ. This CDR3 comprises 14 residues. DNA for the CDR3: TGCGCCAGCACCCAGGGACAGGGGGCCGGGGAGCTGTTTTTT. Its translation is CASTQGQGAGELFF.

The sample holds a few counts of this clonotype. The V gene is TRBV6-1, the J gene TRBJ2-7; 10 nucleotides line up with TRBD2. CDR1 is MNHNS and CDR2 is SASEGT in the germline V gene. J gave up 4 bases and V 6 bases, and 9 bases lay outside the gene matches. There are 15 residues in the CDR3. The CDR3 region is CASRRTSGGQYEQYF. The DNA of the CDR3 is TGTGCCAGCAGAAGGACTAGCGGAGGGCAGTACGAGCAGTACTTC.

The chain links TRBV20-1 to TRBJ2-7; D not resolved. The CDR3 totals 16 residues. The ends were cut back, 3 bases at V and 6 bases at J, with 24 bases in the middle. Looked up from germline, CDR1 is DFQATT and CDR2 is SNEGSKA (reference sequence). The CDR3 sequence: CSASPPARSATGEQYF. The CDR3 region has the DNA TGCAGTGCTAGCCCGCCGGCTAGGTCAGCAACGGGCGAGCAGTACTTC.

The J gene is TRBJ2-1, the V gene TRBV7-2; D could derive from TRBD1 or TRBD2 (5 bases each). This CDR3 region has 13 residues. The germline gives CDR1 SGHTA, CDR2 FQGNSA. Trimming removed 5 bases from V and 9 bases from J, with 14 bases in between. The CDR3 loop reads CASSLGEYGEQFF. The CDR3 DNA reads as TGTGCCAGCAGCCTAGGGGAGTACGGTGAGCAGTTCTTC.

This clonotype was seen at least ten times. This chain's CDR3 is CSARDVGEAKNIQYF. For the CDR3, the DNA is TGCAGTGCTAGAGATGTAGGGGAAGCCAAAAACATTCAGTACTTC. The rearrangement joins TRBV20-1 to TRBJ2-4; D might be TRBD1 (5 bases). Trimming left V 0 bases short and J 0 bases short, with 9 bases between. The CDR3 length is 15 residues. Germline V gene data show CDR1 as DFQATT and CDR2 as SNEGSKA (reference sequence).

This chain connects TRBV20-1 to TRBJ1-6; D is unresolved. Germline assignment: CDR1 DFQATT and CDR2 SNEGSKA (reference sequence). The V end was cut by 0 bases, the J end by 5 bases, with 11 bases between. This CDR3 contains 15 residues. CDR3 amino acids: CSARESEGNNSPLHF. The CDR3 region has the DNA TGCAGTGCTAGAGAGTCGGAGGGAAATAATTCACCCCTCCACTTT.

This clonotype was seen repeatedly, ten times or more. The genes are TRBV3-1 and TRBJ2-1; a weak D match, TRBD2 (6 bases). The V and J ends lost 3 bases and 0 bases respectively, with 9 bases between them. Germline loops: CDR1 LGHDT, CDR2 YNNKEL (reference sequence). The CDR3 sequence is 15 residues long. The CDR3 region has the DNA TGTGCCAGCAGCCATAGCGGAAGCTCCTACAATGAGCAGTTCTTC. Translation: CASSHSGSSYNEQFF.

This clonotype was detected only a few times. The chain recombines TRBV5-6 with TRBJ2-1; 7 nucleotides align to TRBD1. Germline values: CDR1 SGHDT, CDR2 YYEEEE. The CDR3 covers 16 residues. V was pared by 4 bases and J by 6 bases, with 13 bases of the junction left unmatched. The CDR3 DNA is TGTGCCAGCAGCCCCCTCGACAGGGCCCTTACCAATGAGCAGTTCTTC. This sequence encodes CASSPLDRALTNEQFF.

The rearrangement links TRBV12-3 or TRBV12-4 to TRBJ2-1; TRBD1 aligns across 11 bases. CDR3 length equals 16 residues. The V and J ends lost 5 bases and 8 bases, in that order; junction bases with no gene match: 11. The CDR3 sequence is CASSQPGQGGNYEQFF. CDR3 DNA: TGTGCCAGCAGTCAACCGGGACAGGGGGGCAACTATGAGCAGTTCTTC.

This clonotype was detected many times. Relative to the germline gene, one junction end is altered; a read error may explain this. The chain uses TRBV5-6 and TRBJ1-5; TRBD1 matches at 11 bases. The CDR3 extends over 17 amino acids. Germline loops: CDR1 SGHDT, CDR2 YYEEEE. CDR3 DNA: TGCGCCAGCAGCTTGGGGACAGGGGGTTTTGGAAATCAGCCCCAGCATTTT. This codes for CASSLGTGGFGNQPQHF. Combining the CDR3 with reference TRBV5-6 and TRBJ1-5 gives the whole variable domain DAGVTQSPTHLIKTRGQQVTLRCSPKSGHDTVSWYQQALGQGPQFIFQYYEEEERQRGNFPDRFSGHQFPNYSSELNVNALLLGDSALYLCASSLGTGGFGNQPQHFGDGTRLSIL.

This chain joins TRBV28 and TRBJ1-5; the D gene is possibly TRBD1 (5 bases). V lost 6 bases and J lost 2, with 14 bases in between. The CDR3 is 15 residues long. Germline assignment: CDR1 MDHEN and CDR2 SYDVKM. CDR3 coding DNA: TGTGCCAGCAGCATCGCGGGGGTGGGCAATCAGCCCCAGCATTTT. Its translation is CASSIAGVGNQPQHF.

V gene TRBV28 combines with J gene TRBJ2-3, with TRBD2 matching over 9 bases. There are 17 residues in the CDR3. CDR1 MDHEN and CDR2 SYDVKM come from the germline V gene. J gave up 9 bases and V 2 bases, and 15 bases lay outside the gene matches. CDR3 sequence reads: CASSLPGLAPAVDTQYF. CDR3 bases: TGTGCCAGCAGTTTACCGGGACTAGCCCCCGCGGTAGACACGCAGTATTTT.

This clonotype has just one count. The chain carries TRBV7-8 and TRBJ2-1; D call uncertain. In germline, CDR1 is SGHVS, CDR2 FQNEAQ. Trimming took off 5 bases at V and 0 bases at J, with 11 bases between the two ends. The CDR3 has 15 residues. CDR3 nucleotide sequence: TGTGCCAGCAGCCCTACGGTGTACTCCTACAATGAGCAGTTCTTC. Its translation is CASSPTVYSYNEQFF.

This clonotype was counted between two and nine times. The V call is TRBV12-3 or TRBV12-4, the J call TRBJ2-7; D is unresolved. V was pared by 7 bases and J by 7 bases, with 17 bases between. The CDR3 totals 13 residues. The CDR3 DNA reads as TGTGCCAGCACCTCATCCCCAGCTCAGGAGCAGTACTTC. Amino acid sequence: CASTSSPAQEQYF.

The J gene is TRBJ1-4, the V gene TRBV5-1; 7 bases agree with TRBD1. This CDR3 is built from 15 residues. The V gene end was trimmed by 0 bases and the J gene end by 5 bases; junction bases not matched to a gene: 4. Per the germline V gene, CDR1 is SGHRS and CDR2 is YFSETQ. The CDR3 protein is CASSLEGQKNEKLFF. The CDR3, as DNA: TGCGCCAGCAGCTTGGAGGGACAGAAAAATGAAAAACTGTTTTTT. The full variable domain, rest sourced from reference TRBV5-1 and TRBJ1-4, is KAGVTQTPRYLIKTRGQQVTLSCSPISGHRSVSWYQQTPGQGLQFLFEYFSETQRNKGNFPGRFSGRQFSNSRSEMNVSTLELGDSALYLCASSLEGQKNEKLFFGSGTQLSVL.

This clonotype was counted a few times. The gene calls are TRBV20-1 and TRBJ2-2; 10 bases fit TRBD2. Germline V gives CDR1 DFQATT, CDR2 SNEGSKA (reference sequence). This CDR3 has 16 residues. Trimming at V came to 2 bases and at J to 2 bases, leaving 5 bases not matched to a gene. CDR3 sequence reads: CSARLAGEINTGELFF. The DNA for the CDR3 is TGCAGTGCTAGACTAGCGGGGGAAATAAACACCGGGGAGCTGTTTTTT.

J is TRBJ2-1 and V is TRBV6-2 or TRBV6-3; the match to TRBD2 covers 12 bases. J gave up 7 bases and V 6 bases, and 10 bases lay outside the gene matches. The germline CDR1 and CDR2 sequences are MNHEY and SVGEGT. The CDR3 is 16 residues long. The CDR3: CASSSRLAGERNEQFF. DNA of the CDR3: TGTGCCAGCAGCAGCCGACTAGCGGGAGAAAGAAATGAGCAGTTCTTC.

This clonotype was detected many times. This chain joins TRBV6-2 or TRBV6-3 and TRBJ1-6; a possible D gene is TRBD1 (5 bases). The CDR3 is 16 amino acids. From germline, CDR1 is MNHEY and CDR2 SVGEGT. V lost 4 bases and J 8 bases, leaving 18 bases between the germline ends. CDR3 in amino acids: CASSSMAGTFYSPLHF. The CDR3 DNA is TGTGCCAGCAGTTCTATGGCAGGGACCTTTTATTCACCCCTCCACTTT.

This clonotype has a count of ten or more. J is TRBJ1-1 and V is TRBV12-3 or TRBV12-4; D is uncertain. Trimming shortened V by 4 bases and J by 10 bases, and 13 bases separated the two germline ends. This CDR3 is 12 amino acids long. The CDR3 bases are TGTGCCAGCAGTTCTCCCGGATTCGGAGCTTTCTTT. Protein product: CASSSPGFGAFF.

At least ten counts were recorded for this clonotype. The chain uses TRBV12-3 or TRBV12-4 and TRBJ1-5; unclear D gene. With 4 bases removed from V and 4 bases from J, the gap between germline ends came to 11 bases. The CDR3 is 14 residues long. The CDR3 sequence: CASSWQDRNQPQHF. Here the CDR3 DNA reads TGTGCCAGCAGTTGGCAGGATCGGAATCAGCCCCAGCATTTT.

The chain is built from TRBV12-3 or TRBV12-4 and TRBJ1-5, with a tentative D call TRBD1 (6 bases). The CDR3 covers 18 residues. V was trimmed by 2 bases and J by 1 base, leaving 18 bases between them. The CDR3 here is CASSLPGAHYWSNQPQHF. The CDR3 DNA reads as TGTGCCAGCAGTTTACCAGGGGCGCACTATTGGAGCAATCAGCCCCAGCATTTT.

This clonotype was counted ten times or more. The CDR3 spells CASSRPGELFF. The DNA for the CDR3 is TGTGCCAGCAGTCGGCCCGGGGAGCTGTTTTTT. The chain uses TRBV3-1 and TRBJ2-2; the D is unclear. This CDR3 has 11 amino acids. V dropped 6 bases and J dropped 6 bases, with 5 bases sitting between them. CDR1 is LGHDT and CDR2 is YNNKEL in the germline V gene (reference sequence).

V gene TRBV7-9 combines with J gene TRBJ2-7; 7 positions agree with TRBD1. V lost 1 base to trimming and J lost 2 bases; unmatched junction nucleotides: 5. Germline V gene lookup returns CDR1 SEHNR and CDR2 FQNEAQ (reference sequence). The CDR3 contains 15 residues. Written as DNA, the CDR3 is TGTGCCAGCAGCTTAGAGGGGGCCCCGACCTACGAGCAGTACTTC. As protein: CASSLEGAPTYEQYF.

J is TRBJ2-6 and V is TRBV6-1; D unresolved. Germline CDR1 and CDR2: MNHNS and SASEGT. This CDR3 has 14 amino acids. Trimming shortened V by 8 bases and J by 0 bases, and 8 bases separated the two germline ends. Here the CDR3 reads CASLPDSGANVLTF. CDR3 bases: TGTGCCAGCCTCCCGGACTCTGGGGCCAACGTCCTGACTTTC.